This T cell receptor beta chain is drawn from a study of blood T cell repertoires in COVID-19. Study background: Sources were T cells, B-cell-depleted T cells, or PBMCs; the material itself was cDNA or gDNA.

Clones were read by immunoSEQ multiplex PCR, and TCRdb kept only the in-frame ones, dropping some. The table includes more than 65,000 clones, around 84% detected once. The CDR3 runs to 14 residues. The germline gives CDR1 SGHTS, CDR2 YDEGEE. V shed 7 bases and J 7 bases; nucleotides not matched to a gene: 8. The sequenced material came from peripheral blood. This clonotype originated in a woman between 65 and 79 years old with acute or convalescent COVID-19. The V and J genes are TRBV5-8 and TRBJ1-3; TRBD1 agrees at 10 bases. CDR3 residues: CASVPPDRGNTIYF. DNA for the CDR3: TGTGCCAGCGTCCCCCCGGACAGGGGGAACACCATATATTTT.